This T cell receptor (beta chain) was obtained from a study of shared clonotypes between healthy human individuals. The germline gives CDR1 SGHRS, CDR2 YFSETQ. V was trimmed by 0 bases and J by 2 bases, leaving 13 bases between them. The CDR3 spans 16 residues. In the study's own analysis: Quality scores were absent from the junction-only immunoSEQ sequences, so filtering differed. TCRdb's copy holds only in-frame clones and misses some; the assay was immunoSEQ multiplex PCR. V and J calls and clone size follow that table, whereas D and trimming were derived from the DNA. The profile covers under 80,000 clones, with about 65% appearing a single time and around 50% taken by the ten largest. With CCR7-negative CD45RA+ TemRA cells, CD45RO+ cells were combined in CD8 memory.

The source material was memory CD8+ T cells sorted from blood. Subset specified: CD45RO+ cells pooled with CCR7-negative TemRA cells. The clonotype comes from a man aged 25 to 45 in good health. The genes are TRBV5-1 and TRBJ2-3; tentatively, D is TRBD2 (5 bases). The CDR3, as DNA: TGCGCCAGCAGCTTGGACCCGGGGTTGAACACAGATACGCAGTATTTT. Protein sequence: CASSLDPGLNTDTQYF.